This is a list of T cell receptor beta chains from one sample in a study of cytomegalovirus exposure and HLA in healthy donors. Produced via immunoSEQ multiplex PCR; TCRdb's table is partial and in-frame only. The repertoire includes about 250,000 clones, about 90% of them detected once, and 12% sits in the top ten. Sequencing was done on a sample of PBMCs. The source is a man aged 18 to 35 in good health and CMV-seropositive. CDR3s leave out the opening cysteine and the closing phenylalanine or tryptophan.

CDR3 protein: SVAGDRGSNTGELF; V gene: TRBV29-1; J gene: TRBJ2-2
CDR3 protein: SARNDGYT; V gene: TRBV29-1; J gene: TRBJ1-2
CDR3 protein: ASSWTAVNQPQH; V gene: TRBV6-5; J gene: TRBJ1-5
CDR3 protein: ASSDLISTGYT; V gene: TRBV6-1; J gene: TRBJ1-2
CDR3 protein: ASSQGQLQHEQY; V gene: TRBV5-1; J gene: TRBJ2-7
CDR3 protein: ASSSTGEGGYT; V gene: TRBV7-9; J gene: TRBJ1-2
CDR3 protein: ASLGPETQY; V gene: TRBV6-5; J gene: TRBJ2-5
CDR3 protein: ASSDWTSGTTDTQY; V gene: TRBV25-1; J gene: TRBJ2-3
CDR3 protein: ASSVGDRASAEAF; V gene: TRBV9; J gene: TRBJ1-1
CDR3 protein: AWSAWDRTYEQY; V gene: TRBV30; J gene: TRBJ2-7
CDR3 protein: ASSQAGANTGELF; V gene: TRBV4-1; J gene: TRBJ2-2
CDR3 protein: AWGHGGWSNEKLF; V gene: TRBV30; J gene: TRBJ1-4
CDR3 protein: ASSLLGATDTQY; V gene: TRBV5-8; J gene: TRBJ2-3
CDR3 protein: ASSQRTVNQPQH; V gene: TRBV4-1; J gene: TRBJ1-5
CDR3 protein: ASSPGGSQPQH; V gene: TRBV7-9; J gene: TRBJ1-5
CDR3 protein: ASTVGTGDQPQH; V gene: TRBV2; J gene: TRBJ1-5
CDR3 protein: ASSDLVSTSNQPQH; V gene: TRBV6-4; J gene: TRBJ1-5
CDR3 protein: ASSLDRVYYGYT; V gene: TRBV5-1; J gene: TRBJ1-2
CDR3 protein: ASSRERGTYEQY; V gene: TRBV4-1; J gene: TRBJ2-7
CDR3 protein: ASSFYRDRGIEQY; V gene: TRBV2; J gene: TRBJ2-7
CDR3 protein: ASRGGGDRGNYEQY; V gene: TRBV5-1; J gene: TRBJ2-7
CDR3 protein: ASSLGPGWSGYT; V gene: TRBV7-2; J gene: TRBJ1-2
CDR3 protein: ASGGGRTTDTQY; V gene: TRBV5-1; J gene: TRBJ2-3
CDR3 protein: ASYGWEGLGYGYT; V gene: TRBV27; J gene: TRBJ1-2
CDR3 protein: ASSEARQNYGYT; V gene: TRBV2; J gene: TRBJ1-2
CDR3 protein: ASSPAGTGYEKLF; V gene: TRBV28; J gene: TRBJ1-4